This is a list of T cell receptor beta chains from one sample in a study of blood T cell repertoires in COVID-19. Assay used: immunoSEQ multiplex PCR; TCRdb lists only in-frame clones, some missing. The top ten hold 30% to 40% of the sample, which has around 42,000 clones, roughly 77% seen once. The sequenced sample consisted of peripheral blood. Receptor source: a man at least 80 years old with active or convalescent COVID-19. The CDR3 runs from the conserved cysteine through the conserved F or W. D genes are given only for firm matches. Not every row has a clone size; where given, it reads once, few, many or a size class.

-	TRBJ2-7	TRBV5-1	-	14	CASSWDTGSYEQYF	TGCGCCAGCAGCTGGGACACAGGCTCCTACGAGCAGTACTTC
TRBD1	TRBJ1-5	TRBV10-1	-	19	CASSEGPRGQGNSNQPQHF	TGCGCCAGCAGTGAGGGCCCGAGGGGACAGGGGAATAGCAATCAGCCCCAGCATTTT
TRBD1	TRBJ2-7	TRBV30	-	16	CAWSDGYRGLLYEQYF	TGTGCCTGGAGTGATGGGTACAGGGGGTTACTTTACGAGCAGTACTTC
TRBD1	TRBJ1-1	TRBV18	-	15	CASSPSAGTGAEAFF	TGTGCCAGCTCACCCTCAGCCGGGACAGGGGCTGAAGCTTTCTTT
TRBD1	TRBJ1-2	TRBV18	-	13	CASSPDTGVGYTF	TGTGCCAGCTCACCAGACACAGGGGTTGGCTACACCTTC
-	TRBJ1-2	TRBV14	-	14	CASSPLGGAYGYTF	TGTGCCAGCAGCCCCTTGGGGGGGGCCTATGGCTACACCTTC
TRBD2	TRBJ2-1	TRBV9	-	14	CASRPGLAGGEQFF	TGTGCCAGCAGACCGGGACTAGCGGGAGGTGAGCAGTTCTTC
TRBD1	TRBJ2-1	TRBV4-3	-	13	CASSQYRGNEQFF	TGCGCCAGCAGCCAATACAGGGGAAATGAGCAGTTCTTC
-	TRBJ1-2	TRBV28	-	12	CASSSSDYGYTF	TGTGCCAGCAGTTCTTCAGACTATGGCTACACCTTC
-	TRBJ2-1	TRBV9	-	15	CASSVSGSSYNEQFF	TGTGCCAGCAGCGTATCCGGTAGCTCCTACAATGAGCAGTTCTTC
TRBD1	TRBJ1-1	TRBV5-1	-	17	CASSLRQGSVYGTEAFF	TGCGCCAGCAGCCTTCGACAGGGGTCAGTTTATGGCACTGAAGCTTTCTTT
-	TRBJ1-3	TRBV19	-	14	CASSMETAGNTIYF	TGTGCCAGTAGTATGGAGACAGCCGGAAACACCATATATTTT
TRBD2	TRBJ2-7	TRBV27	-	16	CASRGTSGGFNYEQYF	TGTGCCAGCAGGGGGACTAGCGGGGGTTTTAACTACGAGCAGTACTTC
TRBD2	TRBJ2-7	TRBV4-1	-	15	CASSQEGLAGYEQYF	TGCGCCAGCAGCCAAGAGGGACTAGCGGGGTACGAGCAGTACTTC
TRBD2	TRBJ2-3	TRBV7-2	once	17	CASSRRLAGGPSDTQYF	TGTGCCAGCAGCAGACGACTAGCGGGAGGGCCGTCAGATACGCAGTATTTT
-	TRBJ2-7	TRBV11-2	-	14	CASRIGGGTYEQYF	TGTGCCAGCAGGATAGGGGGGGGGACCTACGAGCAGTACTTC
-	TRBJ1-1	TRBV28	once	17	CASSLTGGGPGRTEAFF	TGTGCCAGCAGTTTGACGGGAGGGGGGCCAGGGCGGACTGAAGCTTTCTTT
-	TRBJ2-1	TRBV6-5	-	15	CASSLGQISYNEQFF	TGTGCCAGCAGTTTGGGACAAATCTCCTACAATGAGCAGTTCTTC
-	TRBJ1-5	TRBV28	-	17	CASSFAANRYSNQPQHF	TGTGCCAGCAGTTTTGCGGCGAACCGATATAGCAATCAGCCCCAGCATTTT
-	TRBJ2-2	TRBV7-6	-	16	CASSLANREVTGELFF	TGTGCCAGCAGCTTAGCGAACAGGGAAGTCACCGGGGAGCTGTTTTTT
-	TRBJ1-3	TRBV4-3	-	16	CASSQDGGAGGNTIYF	TGCGCCAGCAGCCAAGATGGGGGGGCAGGAGGAAACACCATATATTTT
-	TRBJ1-1	TRBV3-1/TRBV3-2	few	16	CASSPFRTVSNTEAFF	TGTGCCAGCAGCCCTTTCCGGACAGTCTCGAACACTGAAGCTTTCTTT
-	TRBJ1-3	TRBV30	-	13	CAWSVLAGNTIYF	TGTGCCTGGAGTGTATTGGCAGGAAACACCATATATTTT
-	TRBJ1-6	TRBV6-6	-	15	CASSWTPIDNSPLHF	TGTGCCAGCAGTTGGACACCGATCGATAATTCACCCCTCCACTTT
TRBD1	TRBJ1-2	TRBV5-4	-	15	CASSSGQGRIDGYTF	TGTGCCAGCAGTAGCGGACAGGGGAGGATTGATGGCTACACCTTC
-	TRBJ2-1	TRBV6-4	once	13	CASSDDGDNEQFF	TGTGCCAGCAGTGACGACGGGGACAATGAGCAGTTCTTC
-	TRBJ2-1	TRBV5-6	-	14	CASSVGRAYNEQFF	TGTGCCAGCAGCGTGGGCAGGGCCTACAATGAGCAGTTCTTC
-	TRBJ2-7	TRBV7-3	-	13	CASSLYLGDEQYF	TGTGCCAGCAGCTTATATTTGGGAGACGAGCAGTACTTC
TRBD2	TRBJ2-3	TRBV5-1	-	15	CASSPTSGSTDTQYF	TGCGCCAGCAGCCCTACTAGCGGGAGCACAGATACGCAGTATTTT
-	TRBJ2-1	TRBV7-6	-	17	CASSPKGVLASHNEQFF	TGTGCCAGCAGCCCGAAGGGAGTACTAGCCTCACACAATGAGCAGTTCTTC
TRBD1	TRBJ2-4	TRBV11-2	-	15	CASSLIQGAGNIQYF	TGTGCCAGCAGCCTAATACAGGGGGCGGGAAACATTCAGTACTTC
-	TRBJ2-3	TRBV20-1	-	18	CSASWAGEKTVYTDTQYF	TGCAGTGCTAGTTGGGCAGGGGAAAAAACTGTTTACACAGATACGCAGTATTTT
-	TRBJ1-5	TRBV7-2	-	15	CASSLWGGSNQPQHF	TGTGCCAGCAGCTTATGGGGGGGAAGCAATCAGCCCCAGCATTTT
TRBD1	TRBJ2-7	TRBV5-4	medium-sized	15	CASSSMTGSAYEQYF	TGTGCCAGCAGCTCCATGACAGGGTCCGCCTACGAGCAGTACTTC
TRBD2	TRBJ2-5	TRBV24-1	-	15	CATSGTSGLQETQYF	TGTGCCACCAGTGGTACTAGCGGGCTCCAAGAGACCCAGTACTTC
TRBD2	TRBJ2-2	TRBV18	-	16	CASSPTSGTIGGELFF	TGTGCCAGCTCGCCGACTAGCGGAACGATCGGAGGGGAGCTGTTTTTT
-	TRBJ1-3	TRBV4-1	-	16	CASSQGRFSSGNTIYF	TGCGCCAGCAGCCAAGGGAGGTTCAGCTCTGGAAACACCATATATTTT
TRBD1	TRBJ2-3	TRBV2	-	14	CASILGQGTDTQYF	TGTGCCAGCATCCTAGGACAGGGTACAGATACGCAGTATTTT
TRBD1	TRBJ2-1	TRBV7-6	-	14	CASSPRTGNNEQFF	TGTGCCAGCAGCCCCCGGACAGGGAACAATGAGCAGTTCTTC
-	TRBJ2-4	TRBV19	-	16	CASSPILGQGINIQYF	TGTGCCAGTAGCCCGATTTTAGGGCAGGGGATAAACATTCAGTACTTC
-	TRBJ2-7	TRBV6-5	-	14	CASTRGPISYEQYF	TGTGCCAGCACGCGGGGCCCGATCTCCTACGAGCAGTACTTC